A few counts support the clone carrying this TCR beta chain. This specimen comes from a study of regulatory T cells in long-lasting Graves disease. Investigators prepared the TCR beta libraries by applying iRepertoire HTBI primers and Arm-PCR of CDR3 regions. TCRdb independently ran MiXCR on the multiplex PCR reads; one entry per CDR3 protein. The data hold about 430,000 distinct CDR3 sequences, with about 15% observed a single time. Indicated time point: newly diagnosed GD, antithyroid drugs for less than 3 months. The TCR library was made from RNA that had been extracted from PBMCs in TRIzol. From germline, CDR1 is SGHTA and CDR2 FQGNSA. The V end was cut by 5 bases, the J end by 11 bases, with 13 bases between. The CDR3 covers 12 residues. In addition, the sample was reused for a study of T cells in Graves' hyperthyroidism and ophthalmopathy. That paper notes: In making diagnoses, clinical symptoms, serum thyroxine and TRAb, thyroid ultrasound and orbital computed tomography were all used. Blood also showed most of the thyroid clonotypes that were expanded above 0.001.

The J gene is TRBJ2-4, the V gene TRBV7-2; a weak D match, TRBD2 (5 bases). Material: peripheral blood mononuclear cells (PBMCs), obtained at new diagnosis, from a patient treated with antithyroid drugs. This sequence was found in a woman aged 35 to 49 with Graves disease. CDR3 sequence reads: CASSEVPGFQYF. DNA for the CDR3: TGTGCCAGCAGCGAGGTCCCGGGGTTTCAGTACTTC.